This T cell receptor (beta chain) came from a study of T cell responses to AZD1222 COVID-19 vaccine. General observations from the study: After the peak T cell response, and only then, were repertoires sampled. Spike as a whole was targeted by vaccine-associated CD4 TCRs, dominant at 160-218 and 743-854. Among the donors, most were white British and more were female, and clonal diversity was possibly underestimated.

Clones were read by immunoSEQ multiplex PCR, and TCRdb kept only the in-frame ones, dropping some. The profile covers some 95,000 clones, with 89% appearing a single time and around 2.8% taken by the ten largest. The V gene's germline CDR1 is SGHNT and CDR2 YYREEE (reference sequence). The length of the CDR3 is 15 residues. V was trimmed by 2 bases and J by 1 base, leaving 12 bases between them. As to this clone: The target antigen is unknown.

The clonotype comes from an adult in good health. V and J are TRBV5-4 and TRBJ1-1; D is perhaps TRBD1 (5 bases). Specimen: peripheral blood, collected on day 0 of MenACWY control vaccination. CDR3 DNA sequence: TGTGCCAGCAGCTTCCCGGAGGGGACGAACACTGAAGCTTTCTTT. Its translation: CASSFPEGTNTEAFF.